The following is a TCR beta chain sequence with its context. In the original processing: By means of reference gene primer amplification, nucleated cell counts were estimated. Profiling relied on immunoSEQ multiplex PCR, and the TCRdb table lists in-frame clones only, not all of them. V and J calls and clone size are given by that table; D and trimming were obtained from the DNA. The sample lists 300,000 to 400,000 clones, 80% to 90% seen once, with approximately 4.6% in the top ten. The data stem from a study of blood T cell repertoires in COVID-19. For the study at large: Sites across the United States, Italy and Spain contributed samples from acute and convalescent COVID-19.

Grouping used clinical history reported by participants in a survey and questionnaire. J gave up 5 bases and V 3 bases, and 5 bases lay outside the gene matches. CDR3 size: 14 residues. In germline, CDR1 is SGDLS, CDR2 YYNGEE. The sequenced material came from PBMCs or T cells enriched from blood (not recorded which). The chain has TRBV9 and TRBJ1-2; 9 positions agree with TRBD1. The TCR comes from a woman aged 35 to 49 with acute COVID-19. DNA for the CDR3: TGTGCCAGCAGCGCGGACAGGGGATGGTATGGCTACACCTTC. This gives the protein CASSADRGWYGYTF.